The sequence of this T cell receptor (beta chain) was determined in a study of cytomegalovirus exposure and HLA in healthy donors. Points from the study as a whole: Sequencing depth roughly uniform across donors was assumed in presence/absence analyses.

A remark on this clone: Its target is unknown.

CDR3 length equals 14 residues. Per the germline V gene, CDR1 is GTSNPN and CDR2 is SVGIG (reference sequence). With 1 base clipped from V and 4 bases from J, the junction kept 4 bases outside the gene matches. The primer mix had 60 Vbeta and 13 Jbeta primers. TCRdb's table, derived via immunoSEQ multiplex PCR, lists solely in-frame clones and lacks some. Of 95,000 to 150,000 clones listed, around 75% are singletons. The receptor was derived from a woman between 50 and 59 years old in good health and CMV-seropositive. The specimen was PBMCs. This chain joins TRBV30 and TRBJ1-2; 9 bases agree with TRBD1. CDR3 sequence reads: CAWSATGGGYGYTF. Here the CDR3 DNA reads TGTGCCTGGAGTGCGACAGGGGGTGGCTATGGCTACACCTTC.